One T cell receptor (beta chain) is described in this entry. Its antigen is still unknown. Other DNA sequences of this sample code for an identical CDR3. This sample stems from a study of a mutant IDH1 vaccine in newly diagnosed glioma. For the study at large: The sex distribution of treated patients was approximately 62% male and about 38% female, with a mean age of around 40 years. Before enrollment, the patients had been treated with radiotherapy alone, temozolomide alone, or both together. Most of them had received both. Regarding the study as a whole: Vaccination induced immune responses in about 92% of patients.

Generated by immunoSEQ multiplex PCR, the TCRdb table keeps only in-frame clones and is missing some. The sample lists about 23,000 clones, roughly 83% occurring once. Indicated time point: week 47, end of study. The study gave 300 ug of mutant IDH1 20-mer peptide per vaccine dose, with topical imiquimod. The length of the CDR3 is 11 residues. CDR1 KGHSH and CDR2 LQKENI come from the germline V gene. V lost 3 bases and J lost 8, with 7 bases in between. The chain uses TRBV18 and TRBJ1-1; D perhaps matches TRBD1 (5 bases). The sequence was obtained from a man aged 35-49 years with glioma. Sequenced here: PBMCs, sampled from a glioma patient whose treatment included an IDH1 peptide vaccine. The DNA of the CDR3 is TGTGCCAGCTCACCCGGGACGGAAGCTTTCTTT. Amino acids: CASSPGTEAFF.